This T cell receptor beta chain was sequenced in a study of neoadjuvant anti-PD-1 for oral cavity cancer. Germline-derived CDR1 and CDR2 are SGHDT and YYEEEE. Deletions cut 0 bases from V and 9 bases from J, with 10 bases between. The CDR3 is made up of 13 amino acids. Method: immunoSEQ multiplex PCR; TCRdb's copy keeps in-frame clones and lacks some. The sample records about 16,000 clones, roughly three fifths being singletons. The starting material was PBMCs, obtained before nivolumab (anti-PD-1) treatment. The gene calls are TRBV5-6 and TRBJ2-1, with unresolved D. This sequence originates from a person aged 35-79 years with oral cavity squamous cell carcinoma. The CDR3 loop is CASSLERNSEQFF. The CDR3 nucleotides read TGTGCCAGCAGCTTGGAAAGGAACTCTGAGCAGTTCTTC.